This T cell receptor (beta chain) was recorded in a study of PD-1 blockade in classical Hodgkin lymphoma. Clones were read by immunoSEQ multiplex PCR, and TCRdb kept only the in-frame ones, dropping some. The sample yields about 21,000 clones, 72% seen once. The CDR3 is 15 residues long. Germline V gene sequence: CDR1 SGHTA, CDR2 FQGNSA. V was clipped by 3 bases and J by 14 bases; unmatched bases: 13. The time point here: cycle 4 day 1 (C4D1), after 6 weeks of nivolumab. Every patient relapsed after autologous stem cell transplantation, and brentuximab vedotin exposure varied. The CD4+ T cells used were purified from thawed PBMCs through magnetic negative selection. This clone has only one observation.

The receptor's source is a human donor with classical Hodgkin lymphoma. This sequence joins TRBV7-2 and TRBJ1-6, with 7 bases fitting TRBD1. The sample in question was CD4+ T cells from blood, obtained before the fourth cycle of nivolumab. The CDR3 region has the DNA TGTGCCAGCAGCTTGGACTCAGGGGGGATTAAGGCCCTCCACTTT. Translating gives CASSLDSGGIKALHF.